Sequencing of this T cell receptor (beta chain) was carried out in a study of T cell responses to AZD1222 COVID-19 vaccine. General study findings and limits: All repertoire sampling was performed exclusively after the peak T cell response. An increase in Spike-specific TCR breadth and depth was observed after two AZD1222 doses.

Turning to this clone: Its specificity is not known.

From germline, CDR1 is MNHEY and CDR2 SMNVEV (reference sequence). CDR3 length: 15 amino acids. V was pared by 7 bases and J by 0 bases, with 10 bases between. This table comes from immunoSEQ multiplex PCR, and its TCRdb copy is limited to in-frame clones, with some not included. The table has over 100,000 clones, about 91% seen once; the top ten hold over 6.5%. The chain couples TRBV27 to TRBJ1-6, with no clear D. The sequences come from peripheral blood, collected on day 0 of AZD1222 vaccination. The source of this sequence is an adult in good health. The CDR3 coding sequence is TGTGCCAGCAATGGCGCAAGCTCCTATAATTCACCCCTCCACTTT. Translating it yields CASNGASSYNSPLHF.